This note documents a single T cell receptor (beta chain) sequence. Its antigen is not yet known. Base qualities are not provided; no much larger clone lies one nucleotide away. The method was the immunoSEQ multiplex PCR assay. Here the immuneACCESS table is served through TCRdb, limited to in-frame sequences with V and J called. Missing clones are a known gap in these copies; in checked studies unresolved V genes cover under half, and the rest lacks a known reason. For this sample there are around 160,000 clones; approximately 93% appear just once. Roughly 5.5% of the sample goes to the ten largest clones. These data come from a study of control samples from healthy donors and cancer patients (dated by TCRdb to 2020 to 2022). The TCR comes from a man between 18 and 35 years old in good health. Sequencing input: blood.

The CDR3 in this case is CASSLETPQHF. The nucleotides read TGTGCCAGCAGTTTAGAGACTCCCCAGCATTTT. In this chain, TRBV28 is recombined with TRBJ1-5; no D segment can be confidently identified. Including cysteine and phenylalanine, the CDR3 has 11 amino acids. Left in the record is the CDR3 DNA by itself, 33 bases read in frame from the first base. Trimming takes 2 bases from V and 10 bases from J, and the germline ends sit 6 bases apart. Via the germline V gene, CDR1 is MDHEN and CDR2 SYDVKM.